Below are 14 T cell receptor beta chains sequenced from a single sample in a study of early stage breast cancer tumors. Using immunoSEQ multiplex PCR, the repertoire was profiled, and TCRdb retains in-frame clones only, with some absent. Of roughly 30,000 clones in the sample, roughly 81% were seen once. Material for sequencing was blood. These receptors were collected from a person between 35 and 49 years old with breast cancer.

The chain links TRBV7-8 to TRBJ2-3; no definite D call. CDR3 length equals 12 residues. CDR1 SGHVS and CDR2 FQNEAQ come from the germline V gene. Between the trimmed V and J ends, which lost 5 bases and 3 bases, there was a span of 6 bases. The chain's CDR3 is CASSPGTDTQYF. In DNA form, the CDR3 reads TGTGCCAGCAGCCCTGGAACAGATACGCAGTATTTT.

V gene TRBV7-3 combines with J gene TRBJ1-1, with unresolved D. The germline gives CDR1 SGHTA, CDR2 FQGTGA. Trimming took off 5 bases at V and 1 base at J, with 17 bases between the two ends. There are 16 residues in the CDR3. CDR3 protein: CASSPQPSGGNTEAFF. CDR3 DNA: TGTGCCAGCAGCCCGCAACCCTCCGGCGGGAACACTGAAGCTTTCTTT.

The table lists this clone with a few counts. The CDR3 bases are TGTGCCAGCAGCTTAGACGGGGGCGGCTACACCTTC. Encoded protein: CASSLDGGGYTF. V and J are TRBV7-2 and TRBJ1-2, with D perhaps matching TRBD1 (6 bases). Per germline, CDR1 SGHTA and CDR2 FQGNSA. The V gene lost 1 base and the J gene lost 8 bases, with 8 bases spanning the gap. The CDR3 totals 12 residues. The whole variable domain, filled in from reference TRBV7-2 and TRBJ1-2, reads GAGVSQSPSNKVTEKGKDVELRCDPISGHTALYWYRQSLGQGLEFLIYFQGNSAPDKSGLPSDRFSAERTGGSVSTLTIQRTQQEDSAVYLCASSLDGGGYTFGSGTRLTVV.

The V gene is TRBV5-5, the J gene TRBJ2-7; D may be TRBD1 (7 bases). Trimming left V 4 bases short and J 6 bases short, with 14 bases between. CDR1 and CDR2 from the germline V gene are SGHKS and YYEKEE (reference sequence). This CDR3 is 13 amino acids long. CDR3 residues: CASSRAGGLEQYF. The CDR3 DNA follows: TGTGCCAGCAGCCGCGCAGGGGGACTCGAGCAGTACTTC.

The chain couples TRBV16 to TRBJ2-7; D unresolved. The CDR3 runs 14 residues. Trimming pared 4 bases from V and 2 bases from J, leaving 12 bases between. Per the germline V gene, CDR1 is KGHSY and CDR2 is FQNENV. The CDR3 DNA reads TGTGCCAGCAGCCCGCACTTTCAGACCTACGAGCAGTACTTC. Encoded protein: CASSPHFQTYEQYF.

The genes are TRBV18 and TRBJ2-7; 7 nucleotides align to TRBD1. With 7 bases clipped from V and 4 bases from J, the junction kept 7 bases outside the gene matches. This CDR3 comprises 13 residues. The V gene's germline CDR1 is KGHSH and CDR2 LQKENI. CDR3 residues: CASYRTGVYEQYF. The CDR3 nucleotides read TGTGCCAGCTACCGCACAGGGGTATACGAGCAGTACTTC.

This clone has more than one count but fewer than ten. The chain is built from TRBV27 and TRBJ1-2, with 10 bases fitting TRBD1. This CDR3 region has 13 residues. In germline, CDR1 is MNHEY, CDR2 SMNVEV (reference sequence). Unmatched junction bases numbered 5, after V lost 5 bases and J lost 8 bases. For the CDR3, the DNA is TGTGCCAGCAGTGGACAGGGGGATCGGGGCTACACCTTC. Amino acid sequence: CASSGQGDRGYTF.

This chain links TRBV29-1 with TRBJ1-2; weak D call: TRBD1 (6 bases). V was shortened by 3 bases and J by 5 bases, with 13 bases between the two germline ends. The germline V gene encodes CDR1 SQVTM and CDR2 ANQGSEA. The CDR3 spans 13 residues. As DNA, the CDR3 is TGCAGCGTTGATCTGGGGGGGCAGTATGGCTACACCTTC. Residues: CSVDLGGQYGYTF.

This clone was recorded a few times. The genes are TRBV11-2 and TRBJ1-1; D is uncertain. V lost 1 base and J 6 bases, leaving 6 bases between the germline ends. CDR1 and CDR2 from the germline V gene are SGHAT and FQNNGV. The CDR3 is 12 residues long. This chain's CDR3 is CASSLVEAEAFF. The CDR3 DNA sequence: TGTGCCAGCAGCTTAGTGGAGGCTGAAGCTTTCTTT. The entire variable domain, with the rest obtained from reference TRBV11-2 and TRBJ1-1, is as follows: EAGVAQSPRYKIIEKRQSVAFWCNPISGHATLYWYQQILGQGPKLLIQFQNNGVVDDSQLPKDRFSAERLKGVDSTLKIQPAKLEDSAVYLCASSLVEAEAFFGQGTRLTVV.

The CDR3 nucleotides read TGTGCCACCGGGACTTATCAGCCCCAGCATTTT. It is translated as CATGTYQPQHF. The chain joins TRBV6-5 to TRBJ1-5; maybe TRBD1 (5 bases). The V and J ends lost 10 bases and 5 bases respectively, with 9 bases between them. CDR1 and CDR2 (germline): MNHEY, SVGAGI. This CDR3 has 11 amino acids.

The rearrangement uses TRBV7-8 and TRBJ2-7; D is unresolved. Per germline, CDR1 SGHVS and CDR2 FQNEAQ. The CDR3 runs to 16 residues. The V gene lost 5 bases and the J gene lost 3 bases, with 20 bases spanning the gap. CDR3 region: CASSPRLPPTGYEQYF. CDR3 nucleotides: TGTGCCAGCAGCCCGAGACTCCCCCCGACGGGCTACGAGCAGTACTTC.

This sequence joins TRBV9 and TRBJ2-5, with D possibly TRBD2 on 5 matching bases. Trimming stripped 4 bases from V and 5 bases from J, with 21 bases between. CDR1 is SGDLS and CDR2 is YYNGEE in the germline V gene. This CDR3 is 16 amino acids long. The DNA of the CDR3 is TGTGCCAGCAGCATAAGCGGAGCCATCCTTAAGGAGACCCAGTACTTC. Protein product: CASSISGAILKETQYF.

This chain links TRBV6-4 with TRBJ1-3; D is unresolved. V was pared by 4 bases and J by 2 bases, with 6 bases between. This CDR3 spans 13 amino acids. From germline, CDR1 is MRHNA and CDR2 SNTAGT. The CDR3 coding sequence is TGTGCCAGCAGTGTTCTACCTGGAAACACCATATATTTT. It is translated as CASSVLPGNTIYF.

The genes are TRBV30 and TRBJ1-1; 8 nucleotides align to TRBD1. The CDR3 consists of 15 residues. Germline CDR1 GTSNPN, CDR2 SVGIG (reference sequence). Trimming removed 3 bases from V and 7 bases from J; junction bases left unmatched: 13. CDR3 nucleotides: TGTGCCTGGAGACCCCAAGGGCAGGGGGCGCGTGAAGCTTTCTTT. Protein product: CAWRPQGQGAREAFF.